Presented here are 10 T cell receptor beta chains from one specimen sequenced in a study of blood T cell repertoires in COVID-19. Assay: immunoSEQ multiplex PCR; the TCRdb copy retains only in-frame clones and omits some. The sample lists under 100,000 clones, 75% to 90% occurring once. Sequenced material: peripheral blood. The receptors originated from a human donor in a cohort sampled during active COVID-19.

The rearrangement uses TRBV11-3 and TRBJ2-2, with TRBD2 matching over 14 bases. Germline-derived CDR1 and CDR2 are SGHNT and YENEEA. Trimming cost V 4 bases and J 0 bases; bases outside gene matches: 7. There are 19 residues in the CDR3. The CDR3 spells CASSSPGLAGEANTGELFF. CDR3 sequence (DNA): TGTGCCAGCAGCTCACCGGGACTAGCGGGAGAGGCGAACACCGGGGAGCTGTTTTTT.

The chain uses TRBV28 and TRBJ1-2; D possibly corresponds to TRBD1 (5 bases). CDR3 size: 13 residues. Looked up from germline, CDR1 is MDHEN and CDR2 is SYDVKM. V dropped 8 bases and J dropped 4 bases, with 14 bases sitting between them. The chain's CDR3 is CASYQGEGYGYTF. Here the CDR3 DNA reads TGTGCCAGCTATCAAGGGGAGGGCTATGGCTACACCTTC.

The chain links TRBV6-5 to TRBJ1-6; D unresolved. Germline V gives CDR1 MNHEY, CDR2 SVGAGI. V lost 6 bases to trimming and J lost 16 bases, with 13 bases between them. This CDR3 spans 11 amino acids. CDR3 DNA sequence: TGTGCCAGCAGGCGAGAGGGAGTTCTCCACTTT. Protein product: CASRREGVLHF.

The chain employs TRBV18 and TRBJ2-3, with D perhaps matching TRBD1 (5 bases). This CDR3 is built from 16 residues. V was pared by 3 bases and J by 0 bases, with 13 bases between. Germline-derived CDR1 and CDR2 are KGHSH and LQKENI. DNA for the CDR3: TGTGCCAGCTCACCTCGGACACCCGATAGCACAGATACGCAGTATTTT. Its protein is CASSPRTPDSTDTQYF.

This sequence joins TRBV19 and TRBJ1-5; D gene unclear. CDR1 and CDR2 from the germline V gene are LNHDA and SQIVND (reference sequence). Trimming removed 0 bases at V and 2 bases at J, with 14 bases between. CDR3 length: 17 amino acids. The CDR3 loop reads CASSIDHRVVGNQPQHF. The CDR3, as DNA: TGTGCCAGTAGTATAGATCATCGGGTCGTGGGCAATCAGCCCCAGCATTTT.

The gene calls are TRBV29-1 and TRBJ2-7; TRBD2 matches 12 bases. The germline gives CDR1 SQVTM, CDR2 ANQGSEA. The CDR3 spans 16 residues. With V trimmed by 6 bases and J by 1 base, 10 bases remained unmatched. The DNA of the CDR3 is TGCAGCGTAGCAGCCCTTGGGACTAGCGGGTCCTACGAGCAGTACTTC. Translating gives CSVAALGTSGSYEQYF.

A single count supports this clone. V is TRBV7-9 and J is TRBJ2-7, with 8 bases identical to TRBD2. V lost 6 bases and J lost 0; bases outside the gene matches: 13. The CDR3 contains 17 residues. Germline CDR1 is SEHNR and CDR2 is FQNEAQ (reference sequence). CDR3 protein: CASRPGLAQKSSYEQYF. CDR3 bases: TGTGCCAGCAGACCTGGACTAGCCCAAAAGAGCTCCTACGAGCAGTACTTC. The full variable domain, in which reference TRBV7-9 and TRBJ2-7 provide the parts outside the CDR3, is DTGVSQNPRHKITKRGQNVTFRCDPISEHNRLYWYRQTLGQGPEFLTYFQNEAQLEKSRLLSDRFSAERPKGSFSTLEIQRTEQGDSAMYLCASRPGLAQKSSYEQYFGPGTRLTVT.

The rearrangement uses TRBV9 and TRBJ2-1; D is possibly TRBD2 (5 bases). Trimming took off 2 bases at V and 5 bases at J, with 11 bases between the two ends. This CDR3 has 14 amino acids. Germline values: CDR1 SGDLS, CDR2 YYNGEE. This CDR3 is CASSVSVTNNEQFF. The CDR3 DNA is TGTGCCAGCAGCGTTAGCGTTACGAACAATGAGCAGTTCTTC.

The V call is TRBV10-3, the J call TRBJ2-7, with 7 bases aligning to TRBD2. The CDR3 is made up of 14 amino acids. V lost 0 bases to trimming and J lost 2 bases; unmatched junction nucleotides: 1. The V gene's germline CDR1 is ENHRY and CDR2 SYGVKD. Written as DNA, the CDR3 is TGTGCCATCAGTGAGTCGGGAGGGACCTACGAGCAGTACTTC. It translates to CAISESGGTYEQYF.

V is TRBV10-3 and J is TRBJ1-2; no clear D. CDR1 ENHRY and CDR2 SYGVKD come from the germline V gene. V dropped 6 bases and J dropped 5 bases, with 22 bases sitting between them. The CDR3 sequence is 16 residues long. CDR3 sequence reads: CAISNTILTLTYGYTF. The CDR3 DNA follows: TGTGCCATCAGCAACACAATACTAACCCTTACGTATGGCTACACCTTC.